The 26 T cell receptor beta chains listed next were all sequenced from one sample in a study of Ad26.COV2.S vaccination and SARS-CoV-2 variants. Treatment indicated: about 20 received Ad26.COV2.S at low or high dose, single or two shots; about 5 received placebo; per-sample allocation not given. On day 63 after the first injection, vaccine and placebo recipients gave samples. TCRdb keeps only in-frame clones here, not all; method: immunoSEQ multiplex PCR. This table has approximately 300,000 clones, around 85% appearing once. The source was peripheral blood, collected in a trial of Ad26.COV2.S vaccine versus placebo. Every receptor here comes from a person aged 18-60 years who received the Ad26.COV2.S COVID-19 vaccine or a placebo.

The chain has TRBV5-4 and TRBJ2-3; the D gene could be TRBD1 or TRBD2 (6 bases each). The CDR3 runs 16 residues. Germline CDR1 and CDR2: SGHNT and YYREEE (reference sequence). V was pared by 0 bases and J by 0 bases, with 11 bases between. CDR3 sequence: CASSLAGGGSTDTQYF. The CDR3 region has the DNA TGTGCCAGCAGCTTGGCCGGAGGGGGTAGCACAGATACGCAGTATTTT.

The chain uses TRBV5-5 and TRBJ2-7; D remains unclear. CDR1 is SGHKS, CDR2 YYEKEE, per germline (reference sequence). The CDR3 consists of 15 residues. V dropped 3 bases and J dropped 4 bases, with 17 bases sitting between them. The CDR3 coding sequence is TGTGCCAGCAGCTCGGCCCCGCCCAGGCGTTACGAGCAGTACTTC. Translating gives CASSSAPPRRYEQYF.

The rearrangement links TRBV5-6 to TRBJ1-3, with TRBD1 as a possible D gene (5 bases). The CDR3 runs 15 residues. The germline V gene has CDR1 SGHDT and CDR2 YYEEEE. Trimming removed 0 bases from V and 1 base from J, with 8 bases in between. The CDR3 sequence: CASSLVGGSGNTIYF. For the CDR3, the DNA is TGTGCCAGCAGCTTGGTTGGGGGTTCTGGAAACACCATATATTTT.

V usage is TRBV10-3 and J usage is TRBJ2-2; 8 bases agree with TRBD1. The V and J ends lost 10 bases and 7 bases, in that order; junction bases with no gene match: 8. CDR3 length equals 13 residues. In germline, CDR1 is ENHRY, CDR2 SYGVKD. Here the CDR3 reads CATQGAGIGELFF. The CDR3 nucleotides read TGTGCCACCCAGGGGGCCGGGATCGGGGAGCTGTTTTTT.

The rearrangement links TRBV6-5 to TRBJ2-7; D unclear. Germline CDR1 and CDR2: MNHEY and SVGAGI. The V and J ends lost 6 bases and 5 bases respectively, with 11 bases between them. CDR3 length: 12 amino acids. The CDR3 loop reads CASRGTKNEQYF. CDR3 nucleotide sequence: TGTGCCAGCAGGGGTACGAAAAACGAGCAGTACTTC.

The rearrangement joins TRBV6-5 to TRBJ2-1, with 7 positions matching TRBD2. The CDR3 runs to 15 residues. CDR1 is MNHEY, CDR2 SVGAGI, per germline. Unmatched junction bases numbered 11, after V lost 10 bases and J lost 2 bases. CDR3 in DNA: TGTGCCACCGGCCGGGCCGGGGGGACCTACAATGAGCAGTTCTTC. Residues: CATGRAGGTYNEQFF.

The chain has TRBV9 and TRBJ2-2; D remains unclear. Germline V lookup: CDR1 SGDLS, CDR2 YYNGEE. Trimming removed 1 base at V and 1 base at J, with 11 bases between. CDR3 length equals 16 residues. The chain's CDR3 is CASSVRVDRNTGELFF. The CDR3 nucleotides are TGTGCCAGCAGCGTACGGGTCGATAGGAACACCGGGGAGCTGTTTTTT.

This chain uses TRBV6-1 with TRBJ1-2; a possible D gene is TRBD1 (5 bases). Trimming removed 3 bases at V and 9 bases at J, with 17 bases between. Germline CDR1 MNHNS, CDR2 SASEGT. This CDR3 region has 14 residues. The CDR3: CASSDGTVGESYTF. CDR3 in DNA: TGTGCCAGCAGTGACGGGACTGTCGGGGAGAGCTACACCTTC.

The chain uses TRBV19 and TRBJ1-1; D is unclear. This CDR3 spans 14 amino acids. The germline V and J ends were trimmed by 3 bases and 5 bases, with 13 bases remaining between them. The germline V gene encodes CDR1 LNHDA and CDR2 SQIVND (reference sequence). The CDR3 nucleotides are TGTGCCAGTAGTATCGCGGGGATTTGGACTGAAGCTTTCTTT. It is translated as CASSIAGIWTEAFF.

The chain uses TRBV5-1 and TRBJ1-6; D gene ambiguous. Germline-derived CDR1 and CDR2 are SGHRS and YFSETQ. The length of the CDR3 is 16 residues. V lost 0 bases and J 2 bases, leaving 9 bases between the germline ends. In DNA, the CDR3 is TGCGCCAGCAGCTTGGAGTCGGGGACCTATAATTCACCCCTCCACTTT. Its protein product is CASSLESGTYNSPLHF.

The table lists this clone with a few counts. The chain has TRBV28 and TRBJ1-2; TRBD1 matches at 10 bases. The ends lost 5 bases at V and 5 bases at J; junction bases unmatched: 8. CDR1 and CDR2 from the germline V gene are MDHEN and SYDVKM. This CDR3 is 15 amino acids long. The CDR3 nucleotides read TGTGCCAGCAGTCCCGTTGGGACAGGGGCGTATGGCTACACCTTC. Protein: CASSPVGTGAYGYTF.

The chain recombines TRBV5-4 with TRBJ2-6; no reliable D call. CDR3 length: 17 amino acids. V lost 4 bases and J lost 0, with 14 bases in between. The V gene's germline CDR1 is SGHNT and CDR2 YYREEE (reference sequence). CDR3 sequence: CASSARTPGSGANVLTF. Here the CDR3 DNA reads TGTGCCAGCAGCGCAAGGACCCCGGGCTCTGGGGCCAACGTCCTGACTTTC.

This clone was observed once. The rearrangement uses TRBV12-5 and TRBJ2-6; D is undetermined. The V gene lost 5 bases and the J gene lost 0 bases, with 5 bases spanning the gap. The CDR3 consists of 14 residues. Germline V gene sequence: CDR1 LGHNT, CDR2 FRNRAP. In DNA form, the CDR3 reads TGTGCTAGTGGTCTGGACTCTGGGGCCAACGTCCTGACTTTC. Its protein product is CASGLDSGANVLTF.

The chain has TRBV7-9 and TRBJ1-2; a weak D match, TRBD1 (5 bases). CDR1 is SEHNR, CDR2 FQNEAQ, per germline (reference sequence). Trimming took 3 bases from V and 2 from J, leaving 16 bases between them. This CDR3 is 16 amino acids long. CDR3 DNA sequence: TGTGCCAGCAGCTTGTCGGGGCAGCTCTTCAACTATGGCTACACCTTC. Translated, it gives CASSLSGQLFNYGYTF. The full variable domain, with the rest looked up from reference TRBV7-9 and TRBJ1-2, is DTGVSQNPRHKITKRGQNVTFRCDPISEHNRLYWYRQTLGQGPEFLTYFQNEAQLEKSRLLSDRFSAERPKGSFSTLEIQRTEQGDSAMYLCASSLSGQLFNYGYTFGSGTRLTVV.

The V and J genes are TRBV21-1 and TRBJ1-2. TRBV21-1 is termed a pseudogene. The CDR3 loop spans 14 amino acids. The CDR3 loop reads CASSKEGSGYGYTF. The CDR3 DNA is TGTGCCAGCAGCAAAGAGGGAAGCGGGTATGGCTACACCTTC.

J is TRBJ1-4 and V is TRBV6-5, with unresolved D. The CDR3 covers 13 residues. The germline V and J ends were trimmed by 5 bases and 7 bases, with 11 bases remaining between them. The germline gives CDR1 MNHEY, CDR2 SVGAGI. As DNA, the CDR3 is TGTGCCAGCAGTCGTGGAGCGAGTGAAAAACTGTTTTTT. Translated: CASSRGASEKLFF.

This chain's CDR3 is CASSQEGTAPNTGELFF. CDR3 coding DNA: TGCGCCAGCAGCCAAGAAGGAACCGCCCCGAACACCGGGGAGCTGTTTTTT. The chain joins TRBV4-1 to TRBJ2-2, with no clear D. The CDR3 sequence is 17 residues long. Germline CDR1 and CDR2: MGHRA and YSYEKL. V dropped 0 bases and J dropped 0 bases, with 11 bases sitting between them.

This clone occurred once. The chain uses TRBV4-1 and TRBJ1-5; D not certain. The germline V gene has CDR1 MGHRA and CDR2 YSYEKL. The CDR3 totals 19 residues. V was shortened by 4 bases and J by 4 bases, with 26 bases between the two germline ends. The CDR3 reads CASSRNPVFRKGGNQPQHF. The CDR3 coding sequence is TGCGCCAGCAGCCGTAACCCCGTATTCCGAAAAGGTGGTAATCAGCCCCAGCATTTT.

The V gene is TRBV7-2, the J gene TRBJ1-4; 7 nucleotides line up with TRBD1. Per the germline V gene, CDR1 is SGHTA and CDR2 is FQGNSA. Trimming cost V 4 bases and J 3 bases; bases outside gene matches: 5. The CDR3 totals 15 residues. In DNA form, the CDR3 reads TGTGCCAGCAGCTACACAGGGGTACCTAATGAAAAACTGTTTTTT. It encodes CASSYTGVPNEKLFF. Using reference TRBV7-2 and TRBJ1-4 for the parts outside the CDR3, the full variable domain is GAGVSQSPSNKVTEKGKDVELRCDPISGHTALYWYRQSLGQGLEFLIYFQGNSAPDKSGLPSDRFSAERTGGSVSTLTIQRTQQEDSAVYLCASSYTGVPNEKLFFGSGTQLSVL.

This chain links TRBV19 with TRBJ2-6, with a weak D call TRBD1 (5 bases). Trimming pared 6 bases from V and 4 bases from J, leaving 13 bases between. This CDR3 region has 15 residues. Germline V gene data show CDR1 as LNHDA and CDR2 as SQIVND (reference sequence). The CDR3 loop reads CASRRPGSGANVLTF. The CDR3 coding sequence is TGTGCCAGTAGGAGGCCAGGGTCCGGGGCCAACGTCCTGACTTTC.

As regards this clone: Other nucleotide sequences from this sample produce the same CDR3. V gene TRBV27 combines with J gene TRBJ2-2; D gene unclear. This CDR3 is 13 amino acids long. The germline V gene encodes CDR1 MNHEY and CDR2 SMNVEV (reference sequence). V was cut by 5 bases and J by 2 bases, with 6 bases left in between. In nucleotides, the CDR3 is TGTGCCAGCAGTCTCAGTAACACCGGGGAGCTGTTTTTT. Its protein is CASSLSNTGELFF.

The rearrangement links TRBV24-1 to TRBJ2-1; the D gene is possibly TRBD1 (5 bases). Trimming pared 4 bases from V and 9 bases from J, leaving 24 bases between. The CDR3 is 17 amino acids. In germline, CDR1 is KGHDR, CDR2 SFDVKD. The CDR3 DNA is TGTGCCACCAGTGACCCCCCAAGGCAGGGTCCATACGGTGAGCAGTTCTTC. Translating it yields CATSDPPRQGPYGEQFF.

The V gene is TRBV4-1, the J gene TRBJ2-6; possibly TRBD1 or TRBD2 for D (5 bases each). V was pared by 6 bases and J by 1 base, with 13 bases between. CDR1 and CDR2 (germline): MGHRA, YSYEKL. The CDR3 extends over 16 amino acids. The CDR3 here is CASRPPGASGANVLTF. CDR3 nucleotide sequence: TGCGCCAGCAGGCCCCCCGGGGCGTCTGGGGCCAACGTCCTGACTTTC.

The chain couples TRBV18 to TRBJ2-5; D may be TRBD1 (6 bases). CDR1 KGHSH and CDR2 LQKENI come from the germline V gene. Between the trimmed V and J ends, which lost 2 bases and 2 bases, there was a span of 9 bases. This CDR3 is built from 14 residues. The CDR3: CASSPKDRQETQYF. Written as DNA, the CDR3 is TGTGCCAGCTCACCAAAGGACAGACAAGAGACCCAGTACTTC.

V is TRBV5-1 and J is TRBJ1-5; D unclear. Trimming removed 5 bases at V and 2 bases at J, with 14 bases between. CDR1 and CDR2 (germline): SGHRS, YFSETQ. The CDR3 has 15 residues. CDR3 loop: CASSHGGPGNQPQHF. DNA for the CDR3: TGCGCCAGCAGTCATGGAGGGCCGGGCAATCAGCCCCAGCATTTT.

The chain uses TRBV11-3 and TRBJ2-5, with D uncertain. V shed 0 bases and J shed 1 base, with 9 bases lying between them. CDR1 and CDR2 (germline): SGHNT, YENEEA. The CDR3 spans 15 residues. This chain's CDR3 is CASSLDPGFQETQYF. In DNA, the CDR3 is TGTGCCAGCAGCTTAGATCCGGGCTTCCAAGAGACCCAGTACTTC. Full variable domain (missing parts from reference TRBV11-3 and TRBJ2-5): EAGVVQSPRYKIIEKKQPVAFWCNPISGHNTLYWYLQNLGQGPELLIRYENEEAVDDSQLPKDRFSAERLKGVDSTLKIQPAELGDSAVYLCASSLDPGFQETQYFGPGTRLLVL.